Shown below are 28 T cell receptor beta chains from a single sample sequenced in a study of blood T cell repertoires in COVID-19. Profiled with immunoSEQ multiplex PCR; TCRdb holds only in-frame clones, not every one. The table has fewer than 200,000 clones, approximately 90% seen once; the top ten hold roughly 24%. The material sequenced was PBMCs or T cells enriched from blood (not recorded which). Every receptor here comes from a woman between 40 and 55 years old in a cohort exposed to, infected with or recovered from COVID-19 (not recorded which).

This clone came up many times. The rearrangement links TRBV2 to TRBJ1-5; maybe TRBD1 (6 bases). The ends were cut back, 2 bases at V and 1 base at J, with 9 bases in the middle. The CDR3 consists of 15 residues. Germline V lookup: CDR1 SNHLY, CDR2 FYNNEI. CDR3: CASSERDKSNQPQHF. The CDR3 DNA reads TGTGCCAGCAGTGAACGGGACAAGAGCAATCAGCCCCAGCATTTT.

The V and J genes are TRBV6-2 or TRBV6-3 and TRBJ1-2; the D is unclear. V gave up 0 bases and J gave up 8 bases, with 10 bases separating them. The CDR3 runs 13 residues. Germline assignment: CDR1 MNHEY and CDR2 SVGEGT. The CDR3 protein is CASSYSIAQGYTF. In DNA form, the CDR3 reads TGTGCCAGCAGTTACTCGATCGCGCAAGGCTACACCTTC.

This chain uses TRBV7-2 with TRBJ1-1; D remains unclear. Germline lookup yields CDR1 SGHTA and CDR2 FQGNSA. V was trimmed by 1 base and J by 8 bases, leaving 14 bases between them. The CDR3 loop spans 14 amino acids. CDR3 sequence reads: CASSLVYSDLEAFF. The CDR3 DNA reads as TGTGCCAGCAGCTTAGTGTACAGTGATTTAGAAGCTTTCTTT.

The chain links TRBV5-1 to TRBJ1-5; D is perhaps TRBD1 (6 bases). The CDR3 spans 14 residues. Trimming took off 7 bases at V and 2 bases at J, with 13 bases between the two ends. The V gene's germline CDR1 is SGHRS and CDR2 YFSETQ. The chain's CDR3 is CASPGAWGNQPQHF. The CDR3 DNA is TGCGCCAGCCCAGGGGCGTGGGGCAATCAGCCCCAGCATTTT.

This clone was found a few times. The sample carries other DNA sequences with the same CDR3. DNA of the CDR3: TGTGCCAGCAGCTTAGAATTCGGAGGCAACTACGAGCAGTACTTC. This translates into CASSLEFGGNYEQYF. The chain recombines TRBV11-2 with TRBJ2-7; D may be TRBD2 (5 bases). V was cut by 0 bases and J by 3 bases, with 12 bases left in between. From germline, CDR1 is SGHAT and CDR2 FQNNGV. The CDR3 covers 15 residues.

This clone was recorded only once. The chain employs TRBV5-1 and TRBJ2-3, with 9 bases matching TRBD2. This CDR3 contains 15 residues. Germline V gene lookup returns CDR1 SGHRS and CDR2 YFSETQ. The V gene end was trimmed by 0 bases and the J gene end by 6 bases; junction bases not matched to a gene: 5. This chain's CDR3 is CASSLESSGADTQYF. The CDR3 DNA reads as TGCGCCAGCAGCTTGGAGTCTAGCGGGGCGGATACGCAGTATTTT.

This clone was seen repeatedly, ten times or more. This chain links TRBV6-4 with TRBJ2-1; D is possibly TRBD2 (5 bases). CDR3 size: 16 residues. Germline V lookup: CDR1 MRHNA, CDR2 SNTAGT. Trimming took 0 bases from V and 0 from J, leaving 9 bases between them. CDR3 coding DNA: TGTGCCAGCAGTGACTCTGGGGAGAGCTCCTACAATGAGCAGTTCTTC. It specifies CASSDSGESSYNEQFF.

The chain is built from TRBV2 and TRBJ2-7; D might be TRBD1 (6 bases). This CDR3 contains 16 residues. The V end was cut by 3 bases, the J end by 0 bases, with 15 bases between. Germline CDR1 reads SNHLY; CDR2 reads FYNNEI. The CDR3: CASSDQIGGASYEQYF. Written as DNA, the CDR3 is TGTGCCAGCAGTGACCAAATTGGGGGCGCCTCCTACGAGCAGTACTTC.

The chain combines TRBV7-2 with TRBJ1-6; D perhaps matches TRBD1 (6 bases). V lost 5 bases and J lost 9, with 17 bases in between. Germline-derived CDR1 and CDR2 are SGHTA and FQGNSA. The length of the CDR3 is 15 residues. CDR3 coding DNA: TGTGCCAGCAGCACCATCGGGGGGGCGGGTTCACCCCTCCACTTT. This encodes CASSTIGGAGSPLHF.

The count of this clone is one. The chain combines TRBV24-1 with TRBJ2-3; 10 bases are a match to TRBD1. Germline CDR1 reads KGHDR; CDR2 reads SFDVKD. The CDR3 loop spans 15 amino acids. The junction had 3 bases not matched to a gene; V was cut back by 3 bases and J by 4 bases. Here the CDR3 reads CATSDRDRGADTQYF. The CDR3, as DNA: TGTGCCACCAGTGATCGGGACAGGGGCGCAGATACGCAGTATTTT.

The CDR3 region has the DNA TGTGCCAGCAGCGAAGGGGGTCGCAAGACAGGGGGCTTTAACACTGAAGCTTTCTTT. It encodes CASSEGGRKTGGFNTEAFF. The V and J genes are TRBV9 and TRBJ1-1; TRBD1 aligns across 10 bases. The trim removed 3 bases at V and 2 bases at J, leaving 16 bases unmatched. In germline, CDR1 is SGDLS, CDR2 YYNGEE. CDR3 length: 19 amino acids.

The gene calls are TRBV29-1 and TRBJ2-7; TRBD2 agrees at 8 bases. The V and J ends lost 6 bases and 3 bases, in that order; junction bases with no gene match: 7. CDR1 and CDR2 from the germline V gene are SQVTM and ANQGSEA. The CDR3 is made up of 13 amino acids. This CDR3 is CSVVSSGNYEQYF. The CDR3 DNA is TGCAGCGTCGTTAGTAGCGGGAACTACGAGCAGTACTTC.

This sequence joins TRBV29-1 and TRBJ1-1; D might be TRBD1 (6 bases). This CDR3 contains 14 residues. V lost 6 bases and J lost 5, with 19 bases in between. In germline, CDR1 is SQVTM, CDR2 ANQGSEA. The CDR3 DNA reads as TGCAGCGTCCCCGCTGGGGGGGGCTTTACTGAAGCTTTCTTT. It specifies CSVPAGGGFTEAFF. The entire variable domain, with the rest obtained from reference TRBV29-1 and TRBJ1-1, is as follows: SAVISQKPSRDICQRGTSLTIQCQVDSQVTMMFWYRQQPGQSLTLIATANQGSEATYESGFVIDKFPISRPNLTFSTLTVSNMSPEDSSIYLCSVPAGGGFTEAFFGQGTRLTVV.

CDR3 region: CSALQAGYTF. CDR3 DNA: TGCAGTGCGTTACAGGCTGGCTACACCTTC. The rearrangement links TRBV20-1 to TRBJ1-2; possible D gene TRBD1, 5 bases. CDR3 size: 10 residues. The ends were cut back, 6 bases at V and 7 bases at J, with 9 bases in the middle. Looked up from germline, CDR1 is DFQATT and CDR2 is SNEGSKA (reference sequence).

CDR3 in DNA: TGCGCCAGCAGCTTTTCCGGGACAGGGGACGGAGAGACCCAGTACTTC. This codes for CASSFSGTGDGETQYF. The V call is TRBV5-1, the J call TRBJ2-5; TRBD1 aligns across 10 bases. J was trimmed by 4 bases and V by 2 bases; bases with no gene match: 8. Germline values: CDR1 SGHRS, CDR2 YFSETQ. The length of the CDR3 is 16 residues.

The rearrangement links TRBV25-1 to TRBJ2-1, with D perhaps TRBD1 (5 bases). The V gene's germline CDR1 is MGHDK and CDR2 SYGVNS. This CDR3 has 13 amino acids. V shed 7 bases and J shed 4 bases, with 11 bases lying between them. Here the CDR3 DNA reads TGTGCCAGCATGGTGGGGCGATACAATGAGCAGTTCTTC. This sequence encodes CASMVGRYNEQFF.

CDR3 loop: CASSYSGHIYNEQFF. The CDR3 nucleotides are TGTGCCAGCAGTTACTCGGGCCATATTTACAATGAGCAGTTCTTC. This chain connects TRBV6-5 to TRBJ2-1; D not resolved. The CDR3 loop spans 15 amino acids. The germline V gene encodes CDR1 MNHEY and CDR2 SVGAGI. The V gene lost 0 bases and the J gene lost 4 bases, with 10 bases spanning the gap.

The chain employs TRBV7-9 and TRBJ2-5, with TRBD2 identical over 13 bases. V trimming: 6 bases; J trimming: 0 bases; junction bases outside the gene matches: 4. The germline CDR1 and CDR2 sequences are SEHNR and FQNEAQ (reference sequence). CDR3 length: 16 amino acids. In nucleotides, the CDR3 is TGTGCCAGCAGGTCGACTAGCGGGGGGTACCAAGAGACCCAGTACTTC. It codes for CASRSTSGGYQETQYF. The complete variable domain, with remaining parts taken from reference TRBV7-9 and TRBJ2-5, reads DTGVSQNPRHKITKRGQNVTFRCDPISEHNRLYWYRQTLGQGPEFLTYFQNEAQLEKSRLLSDRFSAERPKGSFSTLEIQRTEQGDSAMYLCASRSTSGGYQETQYFGPGTRLLVL.

The chain links TRBV5-4 to TRBJ1-4; TRBD1 might be the D (6 bases). The CDR3 totals 14 residues. CDR1 SGHNT and CDR2 YYREEE come from the germline V gene (reference sequence). Trimming took off 2 bases at V and 3 bases at J, with 8 bases between the two ends. In DNA, the CDR3 is TGTGCCAGCAGCTTACAGGGTTCTAATGAAAAACTGTTTTTT. Its protein product is CASSLQGSNEKLFF.

The chain uses TRBV6-5 and TRBJ2-7; 9 positions agree with TRBD2. The germline CDR1 and CDR2 sequences are MNHEY and SVGAGI. J gave up 7 bases and V 7 bases, and 11 bases lay outside the gene matches. The CDR3 consists of 14 residues. The CDR3 DNA reads TGTGCCAGCACCTACGGGACTAGCCTCCGAGAGCAGTACTTC. Protein product: CASTYGTSLREQYF.

The CDR3 DNA follows: TGTGCCAGCAGCGTAGGGGTGGAAAGACAATCCGCCCAAGAGACCCAGTACTTC. This codes for CASSVGVERQSAQETQYF. This chain connects TRBV9 to TRBJ2-5; D unresolved. This CDR3 is built from 18 residues. Trimming took off 0 bases at V and 1 base at J, with 19 bases between the two ends. Germline assignment: CDR1 SGDLS and CDR2 YYNGEE.

V and J are TRBV2 and TRBJ2-3; no definite D call. V lost 3 bases and J 2 bases, leaving 9 bases between the germline ends. The CDR3 is 14 residues long. Per the germline V gene, CDR1 is SNHLY and CDR2 is FYNNEI. CDR3 region: CASSDSVITDTQYF. The CDR3 DNA follows: TGTGCCAGCAGTGACTCTGTAATCACAGATACGCAGTATTTT.

This clone showed up just once. This rearrangement joins TRBV27 to TRBJ2-7; D gene uncertain. CDR1 and CDR2 (germline): MNHEY, SMNVEV (reference sequence). Trimming removed 2 bases from V and 0 bases from J, with 11 bases in between. The CDR3 runs 15 residues. The CDR3 DNA follows: TGTGCCAGCAGTTTACGCGCCTTAAGCTCCTACGAGCAGTACTTC. Its translation is CASSLRALSSYEQYF.

There are many counts of this clone. The V and J genes are TRBV2 and TRBJ2-5; a weak D match, TRBD1 (6 bases). Looked up from germline, CDR1 is SNHLY and CDR2 is FYNNEI. Trimming cost V 5 bases and J 3 bases, with 16 bases left between them. This CDR3 comprises 15 residues. CDR3 sequence (DNA): TGTGCCAGCAGTCACCGGGACACACATAAAGAGACCCAGTACTTC. This gives the protein CASSHRDTHKETQYF.

This chain connects TRBV11-2 to TRBJ2-5; D is perhaps TRBD1 (7 bases). Trimming removed 5 bases at V and 5 bases at J, with 12 bases between. This CDR3 has 13 amino acids. Germline-derived CDR1 and CDR2 are SGHAT and FQNNGV. CDR3: CASSTQGRETQYF. CDR3 coding DNA: TGTGCCAGCAGCACACAGGGGAGGGAGACCCAGTACTTC.

The rearrangement links TRBV19 to TRBJ2-3; tentative D call: TRBD2 (6 bases). With 1 base removed from V and 5 bases from J, the gap between germline ends came to 13 bases. Germline CDR1 and CDR2: LNHDA and SQIVND (reference sequence). The CDR3 has 15 amino acids. The CDR3 coding sequence is TGTGCCAGTAGTATAGGGCTCGGCGGGGTAGATACGCAGTATTTT. Protein: CASSIGLGGVDTQYF.

The chain has TRBV7-9 and TRBJ2-5; 8 bases match TRBD1. The V and J ends lost 5 bases and 5 bases, in that order; junction bases with no gene match: 16. In germline, CDR1 is SEHNR, CDR2 FQNEAQ (reference sequence). CDR3 length: 17 amino acids. CDR3 bases: TGTGCCAGCAGCCCAAGCCCCGCTGGACAGGGTTACGAGACCCAGTACTTC. It encodes CASSPSPAGQGYETQYF.

This chain connects TRBV4-3 to TRBJ2-1, with 9 bases identical to TRBD2. The junction had 9 bases not matched to a gene; V was cut back by 4 bases and J by 2 bases. The CDR3 sequence is 17 residues long. The V gene's germline CDR1 is LGHNA and CDR2 YSLEER. The CDR3 sequence: CASSRSLAGGPYNEQFF. As DNA, the CDR3 is TGCGCCAGCAGCCGATCCCTCGCGGGGGGGCCCTACAATGAGCAGTTCTTC.